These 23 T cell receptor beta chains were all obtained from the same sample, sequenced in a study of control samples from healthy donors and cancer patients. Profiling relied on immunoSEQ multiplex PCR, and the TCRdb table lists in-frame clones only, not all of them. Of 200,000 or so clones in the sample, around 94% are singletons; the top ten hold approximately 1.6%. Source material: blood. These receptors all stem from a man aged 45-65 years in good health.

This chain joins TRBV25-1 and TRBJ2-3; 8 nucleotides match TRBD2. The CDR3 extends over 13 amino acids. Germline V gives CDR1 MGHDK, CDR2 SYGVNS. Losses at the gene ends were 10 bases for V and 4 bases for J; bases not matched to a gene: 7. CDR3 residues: CATLGLASDTQYF. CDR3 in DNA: TGTGCCACCCTAGGACTAGCCTCAGATACGCAGTATTTT.

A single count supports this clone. The CDR3 region has the DNA TGCGCCAGCAGCTTGGCCTTATTCGGGCAAACGAACACTGAAGCTTTCTTT. Protein: CASSLALFGQTNTEAFF. J is TRBJ1-1 and V is TRBV5-1; D is ambiguous. The CDR3 has 17 residues. Germline V gives CDR1 SGHRS, CDR2 YFSETQ. The V and J ends lost 0 bases and 1 base respectively, with 16 bases between them.

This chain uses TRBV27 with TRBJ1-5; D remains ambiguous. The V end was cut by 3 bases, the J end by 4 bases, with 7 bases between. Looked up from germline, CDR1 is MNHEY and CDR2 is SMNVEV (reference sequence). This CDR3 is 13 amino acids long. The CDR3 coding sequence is TGTGCCAGCAGTTTGGGTCTGAATCAGCCCCAGCATTTT. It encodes CASSLGLNQPQHF.

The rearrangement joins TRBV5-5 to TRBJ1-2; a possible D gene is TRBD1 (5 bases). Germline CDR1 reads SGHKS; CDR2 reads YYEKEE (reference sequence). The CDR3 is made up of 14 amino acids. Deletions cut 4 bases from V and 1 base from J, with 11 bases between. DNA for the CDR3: TGTGCCAGCAGCCCCGACAGAGTTAACTATGGCTACACCTTC. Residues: CASSPDRVNYGYTF.

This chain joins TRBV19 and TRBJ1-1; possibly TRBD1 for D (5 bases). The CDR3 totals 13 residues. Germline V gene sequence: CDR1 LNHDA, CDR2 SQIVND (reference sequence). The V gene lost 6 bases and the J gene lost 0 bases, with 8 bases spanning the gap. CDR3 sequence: CASSLTVNTEAFF. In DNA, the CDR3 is TGTGCCAGTAGCCTGACAGTGAACACTGAAGCTTTCTTT.

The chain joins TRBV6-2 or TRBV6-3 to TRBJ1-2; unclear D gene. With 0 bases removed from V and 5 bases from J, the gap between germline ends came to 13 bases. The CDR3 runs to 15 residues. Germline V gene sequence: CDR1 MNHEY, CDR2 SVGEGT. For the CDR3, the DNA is TGTGCCAGCAGTTACTCGAGCAGCGGAGATTATGGCTACACCTTC. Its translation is CASSYSSSGDYGYTF.

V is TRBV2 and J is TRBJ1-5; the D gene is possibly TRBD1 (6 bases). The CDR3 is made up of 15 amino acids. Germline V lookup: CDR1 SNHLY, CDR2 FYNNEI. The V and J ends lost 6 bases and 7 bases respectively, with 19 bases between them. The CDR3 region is CASSPERGVGQPQHF. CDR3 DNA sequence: TGTGCCAGCAGCCCAGAGAGGGGGGTGGGACAGCCCCAGCATTTT.

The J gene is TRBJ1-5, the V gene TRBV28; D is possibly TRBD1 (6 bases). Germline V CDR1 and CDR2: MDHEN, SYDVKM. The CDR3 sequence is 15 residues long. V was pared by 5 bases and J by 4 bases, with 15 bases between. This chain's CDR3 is CASSTHGGKNQPQHF. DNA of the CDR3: TGTGCCAGCAGTACCCACGGGGGCAAAAATCAGCCCCAGCATTTT.

The CDR3: CASSLLGPGYGYTF. The CDR3 coding sequence is TGTGCCAGCAGCTTATTGGGGCCAGGCTATGGCTACACCTTC. The chain employs TRBV11-2 and TRBJ1-2; possibly TRBD1 for D (5 bases). Trimming removed 2 bases from V and 4 bases from J, with 11 bases in between. Germline CDR1 is SGHAT and CDR2 is FQNNGV. The CDR3 contains 14 residues.

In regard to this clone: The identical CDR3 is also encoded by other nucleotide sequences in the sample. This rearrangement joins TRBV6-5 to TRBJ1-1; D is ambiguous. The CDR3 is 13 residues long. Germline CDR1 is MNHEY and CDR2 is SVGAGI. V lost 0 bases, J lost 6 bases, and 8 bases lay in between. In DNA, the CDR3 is TGTGCCAGCAGTTACTCGGTGGGCGCTGAAGCTTTCTTT. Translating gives CASSYSVGAEAFF.

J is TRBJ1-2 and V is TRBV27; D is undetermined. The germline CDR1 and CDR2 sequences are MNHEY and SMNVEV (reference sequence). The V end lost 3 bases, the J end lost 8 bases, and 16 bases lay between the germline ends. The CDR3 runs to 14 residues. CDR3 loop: CASSFDRYWQGYTF. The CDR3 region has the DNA TGTGCCAGCAGTTTTGACCGGTATTGGCAAGGCTACACCTTC.

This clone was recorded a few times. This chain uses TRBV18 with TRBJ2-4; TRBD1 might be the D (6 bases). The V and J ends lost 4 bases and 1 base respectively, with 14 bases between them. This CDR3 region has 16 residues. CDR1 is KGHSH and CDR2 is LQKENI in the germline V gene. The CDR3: CASSRTVLDAKNIQYF. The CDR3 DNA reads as TGTGCCAGCTCACGGACAGTCCTAGACGCCAAAAACATTCAGTACTTC.

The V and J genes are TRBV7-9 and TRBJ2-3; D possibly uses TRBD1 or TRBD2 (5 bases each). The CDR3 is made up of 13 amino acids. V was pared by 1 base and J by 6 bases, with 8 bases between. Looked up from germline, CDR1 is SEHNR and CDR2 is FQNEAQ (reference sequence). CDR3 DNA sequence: TGTGCCAGCAGCTTAGGGGGGTGGGATACGCAGTATTTT. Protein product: CASSLGGWDTQYF.

CDR3 protein: CASSLDSGVYNSPLHF. CDR3 nucleotides: TGCGCCAGCAGCTTGGACTCAGGGGTTTATAATTCACCCCTCCACTTT. The V and J genes are TRBV5-1 and TRBJ1-6; D might be TRBD1 (6 bases). The CDR3 has 16 amino acids. Per the germline V gene, CDR1 is SGHRS and CDR2 is YFSETQ. Trimming took off 0 bases at V and 4 bases at J, with 11 bases between the two ends. The full variable domain, its missing parts supplied by reference TRBV5-1 and TRBJ1-6, is KAGVTQTPRYLIKTRGQQVTLSCSPISGHRSVSWYQQTPGQGLQFLFEYFSETQRNKGNFPGRFSGRQFSNSRSEMNVSTLELGDSALYLCASSLDSGVYNSPLHFGNGTRLTVT.

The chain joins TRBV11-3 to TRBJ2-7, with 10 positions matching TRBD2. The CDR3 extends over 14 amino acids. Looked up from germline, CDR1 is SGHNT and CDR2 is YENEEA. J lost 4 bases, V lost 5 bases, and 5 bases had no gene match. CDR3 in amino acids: CASSRTSGGYEQYF. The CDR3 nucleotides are TGTGCCAGCAGCCGGACTAGCGGAGGTTACGAGCAGTACTTC.

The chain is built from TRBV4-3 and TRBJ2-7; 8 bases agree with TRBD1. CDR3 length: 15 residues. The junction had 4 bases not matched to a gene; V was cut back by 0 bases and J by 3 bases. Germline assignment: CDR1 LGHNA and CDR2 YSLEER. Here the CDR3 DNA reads TGCGCCAGCAGCCAAGATGTGGGACAGGTCTACGAGCAGTACTTC. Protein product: CASSQDVGQVYEQYF.

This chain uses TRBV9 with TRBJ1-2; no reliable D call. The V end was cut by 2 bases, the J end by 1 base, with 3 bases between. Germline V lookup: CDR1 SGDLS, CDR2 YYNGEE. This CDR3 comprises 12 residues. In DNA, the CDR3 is TGTGCCAGCAGCGTGGATAACTATGGCTACACCTTC. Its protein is CASSVDNYGYTF.

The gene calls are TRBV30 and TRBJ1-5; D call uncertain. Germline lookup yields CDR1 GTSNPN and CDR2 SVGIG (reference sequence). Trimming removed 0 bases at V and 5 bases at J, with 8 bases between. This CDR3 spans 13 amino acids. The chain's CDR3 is CAWSVVGYQPQHF. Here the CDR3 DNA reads TGTGCCTGGAGTGTAGTAGGGTATCAGCCCCAGCATTTT.

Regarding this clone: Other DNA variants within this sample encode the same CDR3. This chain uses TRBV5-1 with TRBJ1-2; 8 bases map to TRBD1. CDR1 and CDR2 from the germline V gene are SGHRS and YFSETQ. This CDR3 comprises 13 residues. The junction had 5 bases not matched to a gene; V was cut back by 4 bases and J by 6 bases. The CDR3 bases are TGCGCCAGCAGCCTCGGACAGGGAGATGGCTACACCTTC. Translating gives CASSLGQGDGYTF.

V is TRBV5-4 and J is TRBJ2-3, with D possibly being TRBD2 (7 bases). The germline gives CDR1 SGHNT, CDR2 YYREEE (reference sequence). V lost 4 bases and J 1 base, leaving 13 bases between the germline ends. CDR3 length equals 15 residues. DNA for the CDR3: TGTGCCAGCAGCAGGGGGGGCCCGGGCACAGATACGCAGTATTTT. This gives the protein CASSRGGPGTDTQYF.

The CDR3 loop reads CASSLGGGYEQYV. The CDR3 DNA follows: TGTGCCAGCAGCTTGGGGGGCGGCTACGAGCAGTACGTC. The chain joins TRBV5-5 to TRBJ2-7, with D possibly matching TRBD1 (5 bases). Germline V gene lookup returns CDR1 SGHKS and CDR2 YYEKEE (reference sequence). V lost 0 bases, J lost 3 bases, and 7 bases lay in between. The CDR3 is made up of 13 amino acids.

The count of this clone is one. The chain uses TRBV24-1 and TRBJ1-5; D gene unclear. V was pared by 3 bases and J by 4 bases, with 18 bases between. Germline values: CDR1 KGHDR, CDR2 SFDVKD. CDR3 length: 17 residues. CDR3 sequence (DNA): TGTGCCACCAGTGATCCACGGACGGAGGGAGGAAATCAGCCCCAGCATTTT. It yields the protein CATSDPRTEGGNQPQHF.

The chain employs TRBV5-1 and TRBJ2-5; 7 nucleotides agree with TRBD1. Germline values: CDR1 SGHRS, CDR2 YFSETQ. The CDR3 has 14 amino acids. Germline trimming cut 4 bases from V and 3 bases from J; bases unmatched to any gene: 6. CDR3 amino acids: CASSVRQGEETQYF. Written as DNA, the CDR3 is TGCGCCAGCAGCGTGAGACAGGGAGAAGAGACCCAGTACTTC.